This paragraph reports one TCR beta chain. This sample was taken from a study of cytomegalovirus exposure and HLA in healthy donors. From germline, CDR1 is MNHEY and CDR2 SMNVEV (reference sequence). After removal of 8 bases from V and 8 bases from J, the junction contained 9 bases not matched to a gene. The CDR3 has 13 amino acids. TCRdb keeps only in-frame clones here, not all; method: immunoSEQ multiplex PCR. The sample yields 280,000 or so clones, roughly 88% seen once. Sequenced input: PBMCs. This clonotype was obtained from a woman under 30 in good health and CMV-seronegative. The chain employs TRBV27 and TRBJ2-7; 10 nucleotides match TRBD2. CDR3 amino acids: CASGSGRAFKQYF. The DNA for the CDR3 is TGTGCCAGCGGCAGCGGGAGGGCTTTCAAGCAGTACTTC.